The rows below give T cell receptor beta chains drawn from one sample of a study of blood T cell repertoires in COVID-19. Profiled with immunoSEQ multiplex PCR; TCRdb holds only in-frame clones, not every one. Of 150,000 or so clones in the sample, 80% to 90% are singletons; the top ten hold about an eighth. Sequenced: peripheral blood. The receptors come from a man between 18 and 35 years old with COVID-19, enrolled during active disease. Each CDR3 is given with its conserved first and last residue. The D gene is left open where the match is weak. The listing skips clone size in some rows; elsewhere it reads once, few, many or a size class.

D: TRBD1; V: TRBV2; size: NA; J: TRBJ2-7; CDR3: CASSSGQFYEQYF; DNA: TGTGCCAGCAGCTCGGGACAGTTCTACGAGCAGTACTTC
D: TRBD1; V: TRBV9; size: NA; J: TRBJ2-3; CDR3: CASSMDRDSDTDTQYF; DNA: TGTGCCAGCAGTATGGACCGGGACAGTGACACAGATACGCAGTATTTT
D: TRBD2; V: TRBV11-3; size: NA; J: TRBJ2-7; CDR3: CASSLRSGIGEQYF; DNA: TGTGCCAGCAGCTTGCGAAGCGGGATAGGCGAGCAGTACTTC
D: NA; V: TRBV19; size: NA; J: TRBJ2-7; CDR3: CASSFLAGVSYEQYF; DNA: TGTGCCAGTAGTTTTCTTGCGGGTGTCTCCTACGAGCAGTACTTC
D: TRBD2; V: TRBV3-1/TRBV3-2; size: NA; J: TRBJ2-3; CDR3: CASSQPRGGSIYRTDTQYF; DNA: TGTGCCAGCAGCCAACCCCGCGGGGGTAGTATCTACCGCACAGATACGCAGTATTTT
D: NA; V: TRBV13; size: NA; J: TRBJ1-1; CDR3: CASSGSRSEAFF; DNA: TGTGCCAGCAGCGGTTCGCGATCTGAAGCTTTCTTT
D: NA; V: TRBV11-2; size: NA; J: TRBJ1-6; CDR3: CASSLGGASSYNSPLHF; DNA: TGTGCCAGCAGCTTAGGGGGCGCCAGCTCCTATAATTCACCCCTCCACTTT
D: TRBD1; V: TRBV4-3; size: NA; J: TRBJ2-1; CDR3: CASSQDTTGAYNEQFF; DNA: TGCGCCAGCAGCCAAGATACCACAGGGGCCTACAATGAGCAGTTCTTC
D: TRBD2; V: TRBV7-2; size: NA; J: TRBJ2-7; CDR3: CASKKAGGPHEQYF; DNA: TGTGCCAGCAAAAAAGCGGGAGGGCCCCACGAGCAGTACTTC
D: TRBD1; V: TRBV11-2; size: NA; J: TRBJ2-7; CDR3: CASSATGVGEQYF; DNA: TGTGCCAGCAGCGCTACAGGGGTCGGCGAGCAGTACTTC
D: NA; V: TRBV6-5; size: NA; J: TRBJ1-1; CDR3: CASRDSGNTEAFF; DNA: TGTGCCAGCCGAGACTCCGGGAACACTGAAGCTTTCTTT
D: TRBD1; V: TRBV5-1; size: once; J: TRBJ2-5; CDR3: CASSFGQGAWETQYF; DNA: TGCGCCAGCAGCTTCGGTCAGGGGGCTTGGGAGACCCAGTACTTC
D: TRBD1; V: TRBV19; size: NA; J: TRBJ2-1; CDR3: CASRPGQVPYNEQFF; DNA: TGTGCCAGCCGACCGGGACAGGTCCCCTACAATGAGCAGTTCTTC
D: TRBD1; V: TRBV5-1; size: few; J: TRBJ2-7; CDR3: CASSLAPGQVSSYEQYF; DNA: TGCGCCAGCAGCTTGGCCCCGGGACAGGTGAGCTCCTACGAGCAGTACTTC
D: NA; V: TRBV28; size: NA; J: TRBJ1-4; CDR3: CASSSLGGNEKLLF; DNA: TGTGCCAGCAGTTCCCTTGGAGGGAATGAAAAACTGCTTTTT
D: NA; V: TRBV11-2; size: NA; J: TRBJ2-7; CDR3: CASSRGLSYEQYF; DNA: TGTGCCAGCAGCAGGGGCCTCTCCTACGAGCAGTACTTC
D: TRBD1; V: TRBV12-3/TRBV12-4; size: NA; J: TRBJ1-2; CDR3: CASLEGGRSGYTF; DNA: TGTGCCAGCCTGGAAGGGGGCCGGAGTGGCTACACCTTC
D: TRBD1; V: TRBV28; size: NA; J: TRBJ2-3; CDR3: CASGAPGGTSTDTQYF; DNA: TGTGCCAGCGGGGCCCCAGGGGGAACTAGCACAGATACGCAGTATTTT
D: TRBD1; V: TRBV18; size: NA; J: TRBJ1-1; CDR3: CASSPNTGVNTEAFF; DNA: TGTGCCAGCTCACCCAATACAGGGGTAAACACTGAAGCTTTCTTT
D: NA; V: TRBV5-5; size: NA; J: TRBJ1-4; CDR3: CASSLVLLTQANEKLLF; DNA: TGTGCCAGCAGCTTGGTTCTCCTCACGCAGGCTAATGAAAAACTGCTTTTT
D: NA; V: TRBV4-1; size: NA; J: TRBJ1-6; CDR3: CASSHGIGNSPLHF; DNA: TGCGCCAGCAGCCACGGGATCGGCAATTCACCCCTCCACTTT
D: TRBD1; V: TRBV4-1; size: NA; J: TRBJ2-7; CDR3: CASSYRGLRVSEQYF; DNA: TGCGCCAGCAGCTACAGGGGATTGCGTGTATCCGAGCAGTACTTC
D: NA; V: TRBV3-1/TRBV3-2; size: NA; J: TRBJ1-1; CDR3: CASSRRTAFLGTEAFF; DNA: TGTGCCAGCAGCCGTAGGACAGCCTTCCTGGGGACTGAAGCTTTCTTT
D: NA; V: TRBV23-1; size: NA; J: TRBJ2-4; CDR3: CASSQSESYQLAKNIQYF; DNA: TGCGCCAGCAGTCAATCGGAGAGTTACCAACTAGCCAAAAACATTCAGTACTTC
D: NA; V: TRBV19; size: NA; J: TRBJ2-5; CDR3: CASSWGVHQETQYF; DNA: TGTGCCAGTAGTTGGGGGGTCCACCAAGAGACCCAGTACTTC
D: NA; V: TRBV23-1; size: NA; J: TRBJ2-7; CDR3: CASSSSTGNEQYF; DNA: TGCGCCAGCAGTTCCTCAACAGGGAACGAGCAGTACTTC
D: NA; V: TRBV19; size: NA; J: TRBJ2-7; CDR3: CASSPQGYEQYF; DNA: TGTGCCAGTAGCCCTCAGGGCTACGAGCAGTACTTC